The 9 T cell receptor beta chains below were found in one sample sequenced in a study of blood T cell repertoires in COVID-19. Using immunoSEQ multiplex PCR, the repertoire was profiled, and TCRdb retains in-frame clones only, with some absent. The table has roughly 60,000 clones, approximately 85% seen once. What was sequenced was peripheral blood. Receptors were obtained from a human donor in a cohort sampled during active COVID-19.

This clone was counted a single time. The chain links TRBV27 to TRBJ1-2, with a possible D match to TRBD1 (5 bases). CDR3 length equals 13 residues. Germline-derived CDR1 and CDR2 are MNHEY and SMNVEV (reference sequence). V was pared by 2 bases and J by 6 bases, with 10 bases between. CDR3 DNA sequence: TGTGCCAGCAGTTTAGGAGGGGTGAATGGCTACACCTTC. Its translation is CASSLGGVNGYTF.

This sequence joins TRBV7-2 and TRBJ2-5, with a possible D match to TRBD1 (5 bases). Trimming removed 1 base at V and 7 bases at J, with 13 bases between. The germline gives CDR1 SGHTA, CDR2 FQGNSA. CDR3 size: 14 residues. Here the CDR3 DNA reads TGTGCCAGCAGCTTAGTTTCTGGGGCGGCGACCCAGTACTTC. As protein: CASSLVSGAATQYF.

This rearrangement joins TRBV5-1 to TRBJ1-1, with TRBD1 identical over 8 bases. Germline trimming cut 4 bases from V and 0 bases from J; bases unmatched to any gene: 11. Germline CDR1 is SGHRS and CDR2 is YFSETQ. This CDR3 contains 17 residues. This chain's CDR3 is CASSLMGTGTVNTEAFF. The CDR3 coding sequence is TGCGCCAGCAGCCTTATGGGGACAGGCACTGTGAACACTGAAGCTTTCTTT.

The chain carries TRBV19 and TRBJ2-7, with 11 nucleotides matching TRBD1. The CDR3 runs to 17 residues. The J segment lost 6 bases and the V segment lost 5 bases, leaving 15 bases of the junction unmatched. Per the germline V gene, CDR1 is LNHDA and CDR2 is SQIVND (reference sequence). The CDR3 nucleotides read TGTGCCAGTAGTTTCCGGACAGGGGGCGCGGTCCCTTTCGAGCAGTACTTC. It codes for CASSFRTGGAVPFEQYF.

The genes are TRBV9 and TRBJ1-2; TRBD1 matches at 9 bases. The germline V gene has CDR1 SGDLS and CDR2 YYNGEE. The J segment lost 6 bases and the V segment lost 0 bases, leaving 9 bases of the junction unmatched. CDR3 length: 16 amino acids. CDR3 region: CASSVAGTGIQNGYTF. The CDR3 coding sequence is TGTGCCAGCAGCGTAGCCGGGACAGGGATTCAGAATGGCTACACCTTC. Complete variable domain (other parts from reference TRBV9 and TRBJ1-2): DSGVTQTPKHLITATGQRVTLRCSPRSGDLSVYWYQQSLDQGLQFLIQYYNGEERAKGNILERFSAQQFPDLHSELNLSSLELGDSALYFCASSVAGTGIQNGYTFGSGTRLTVV.

The rearrangement uses TRBV2 and TRBJ1-3; 7 bases map to TRBD1. The junction had 5 bases not matched to a gene; V was cut back by 3 bases and J by 0 bases. The CDR3 sequence is 16 residues long. The V gene's germline CDR1 is SNHLY and CDR2 FYNNEI. The CDR3 here is CASSERQGVSGNTIYF. CDR3 coding DNA: TGTGCCAGCAGTGAGAGGCAGGGGGTCTCTGGAAACACCATATATTTT.

In its sample, this clone was seen once. The chain joins TRBV30 to TRBJ2-3; 7 bases line up with TRBD1. This CDR3 has 14 amino acids. J was trimmed by 2 bases and V by 5 bases; bases with no gene match: 7. CDR1 is GTSNPN, CDR2 SVGIG, per germline (reference sequence). CDR3 DNA sequence: TGTGCCTGGGGACAGGCCTTATTCACAGATACGCAGTATTTT. Translation gives CAWGQALFTDTQYF.

The sample holds a few counts of this clone. The chain links TRBV6-5 to TRBJ2-1; weak D call: TRBD1 (5 bases). Germline CDR1 reads MNHEY; CDR2 reads SVGAGI. The CDR3 sequence is 15 residues long. V was shortened by 7 bases and J by 0 bases, with 13 bases between the two germline ends. The CDR3 here is CASTPGHGSYNEQFF. The CDR3 DNA sequence: TGTGCCAGCACCCCAGGACACGGCTCCTACAATGAGCAGTTCTTC.

The rearrangement uses TRBV5-6 and TRBJ2-3, with TRBD1 matching 7 bases. J was trimmed by 4 bases and V by 5 bases; bases with no gene match: 4. The CDR3 has 13 residues. Looked up from germline, CDR1 is SGHDT and CDR2 is YYEEEE. The CDR3 sequence: CASSGTVPDTQYF. CDR3 bases: TGTGCCAGCAGTGGGACAGTACCAGATACGCAGTATTTT.